The 16 T cell receptor beta chains below come from one sample, sequenced in a study of spatial heterogeneity in lung cancer. Time point described: sample taken at primary tumor resection. Whole RNA was taken from tumor, nontumor lung or frozen PBMC; it was then sequenced unsorted. TCRdb independently ran MiXCR on the 5' RACE reads; one entry per CDR3 protein. The sample includes tens of thousands of distinct CDR3 sequences, 10% to 15% of them seen just once. The sample was PBMCs, taken at surgery. These receptor sequences come from a male donor with early-stage non-small cell lung cancer.

This clonotype was seen repeatedly, ten times or more. The chain carries TRBV20-1 and TRBJ2-7; a possible D gene is TRBD2 (5 bases). The CDR3 consists of 13 residues. Trimming pared 6 bases from V and 3 bases from J, leaving 15 bases between. Per germline, CDR1 DFQATT and CDR2 SNEGSKA (reference sequence). The CDR3 bases are TGCAGTGCCGACCATGGGGAGAACTACGAGCAGTACTTC. Translated: CSADHGENYEQYF.

The chain is built from TRBV2 and TRBJ1-2; 8 bases are a match to TRBD1. Trimming at V came to 2 bases and at J to 8 bases, leaving 7 bases not matched to a gene. The CDR3 totals 14 residues. Germline V lookup: CDR1 SNHLY, CDR2 FYNNEI. Written as DNA, the CDR3 is TGTGCCAGCAGTGAATATGCAGGGGGCCGGGGCTACACCTTC. Protein product: CASSEYAGGRGYTF.

This clonotype turned up a few times. This rearrangement joins TRBV29-1 to TRBJ2-7; no clear D gene. The CDR3 has 13 amino acids. Germline CDR1 reads SQVTM; CDR2 reads ANQGSEA. V lost 4 bases, J lost 2 bases, and 12 bases lay in between. The CDR3 loop is CSVVWDQTYEQYF. Here the CDR3 DNA reads TGCAGCGTTGTTTGGGATCAAACCTACGAGCAGTACTTC.

The chain combines TRBV10-3 with TRBJ2-5, with TRBD2 identical over 13 bases. This CDR3 contains 15 residues. V gave up 2 bases and J gave up 5 bases; unmatched junction bases: 2. Germline values: CDR1 ENHRY, CDR2 SYGVKD. The CDR3 coding sequence is TGTGCCATCAGTGAGGGACTAGCGGGGGAGGAGACCCAGTACTTC. Translation: CAISEGLAGEETQYF.

The chain carries TRBV12-3 or TRBV12-4 and TRBJ2-7, with TRBD1 identical over 7 bases. V lost 5 bases, J lost 4 bases, and 5 bases stayed unmatched. This CDR3 is built from 13 residues. The CDR3 DNA reads TGTGCCAGCAGTAGGGGGCTCATGTACGAGCAGTACTTC. Protein product: CASSRGLMYEQYF.

The rearrangement links TRBV20-1 to TRBJ2-5; 9 bases match TRBD2. This CDR3 has 17 residues. Trimming at V came to 5 bases and at J to 2 bases, leaving 15 bases not matched to a gene. CDR1 and CDR2 (germline): DFQATT, SNEGSKA (reference sequence). The CDR3: CSAGGTSPRGGQETQYF. The CDR3 region has the DNA TGCAGTGCTGGAGGGACTAGCCCAAGGGGGGGTCAAGAGACCCAGTACTTC.

The chain couples TRBV6-2 or TRBV6-3 to TRBJ1-5; possible D gene TRBD1, 6 bases. The germline CDR1 and CDR2 sequences are MNHEY and SVGEGT. The V and J ends lost 3 bases and 1 base respectively, with 16 bases between them. This CDR3 comprises 17 residues. The CDR3 is CASSYRGQRTSNQPQHF. CDR3 sequence (DNA): TGTGCCAGCAGTTATCGGGGACAAAGAACGAGCAATCAGCCCCAGCATTTT.

This clonotype showed up just a few times. The chain employs TRBV15 and TRBJ2-2, with D possibly matching TRBD1 (6 bases). The CDR3 consists of 22 residues. V gave up 2 bases and J gave up 0 bases, with 28 bases separating them. The V gene's germline CDR1 is LNHNV and CDR2 YYDKDF (reference sequence). CDR3 loop: CATSRITDHVYRDKANTGELFF. The CDR3 nucleotides are TGTGCCACCAGCAGAATAACAGATCACGTTTATAGGGACAAAGCGAACACCGGGGAGCTGTTTTTT.

There are many counts of this clonotype. The V gene is TRBV4-1, the J gene TRBJ1-5; 9 bases are a match to TRBD1. CDR1 is MGHRA, CDR2 YSYEKL, per germline. J gave up 2 bases and V 4 bases, and 12 bases lay outside the gene matches. This CDR3 has 18 amino acids. CDR3 nucleotide sequence: TGCGCCAGCAGCCCCCTCAGGGGACAGGGATTGGGCAATCAGCCCCAGCATTTT. Translating it yields CASSPLRGQGLGNQPQHF.

The chain uses TRBV5-1 and TRBJ2-3, with TRBD2 matching over 8 bases. The CDR3 is 16 amino acids. Trimming at V came to 4 bases and at J to 3 bases, leaving 10 bases not matched to a gene. The germline CDR1 and CDR2 sequences are SGHRS and YFSETQ. CDR3 region: CASSLNRGRRTDTQYF. In nucleotides, the CDR3 is TGCGCCAGCAGCCTGAATCGCGGGAGGCGGACAGATACGCAGTATTTT.

This clonotype has just a few counts. The V gene is TRBV11-1, the J gene TRBJ2-7; TRBD2 matches 8 bases. V shed 4 bases and J 6 bases; nucleotides not matched to a gene: 11. The CDR3 contains 15 residues. In germline, CDR1 is SGHAT, CDR2 FQDESV (reference sequence). The CDR3 region has the DNA TGTGCCAGCAGCTCTTCGGAAGCGGGAGTAGTCGAGCAGTACTTC. Translation gives CASSSSEAGVVEQYF. Full variable domain (outside the CDR3, taken from reference TRBV11-1 and TRBJ2-7): EAEVAQSPRYKITEKSQAVAFWCDPISGHATLYWYRQILGQGPELLVQFQDESVVDDSQLPKDRFSAERLKGVDSTLKIQPAELGDSAMYLCASSSSEAGVVEQYFGPGTRLTVT.

This clonotype was observed many times. V is TRBV5-5 and J is TRBJ2-3; either TRBD1 or TRBD2 may fit D (5 bases each). The V and J ends lost 4 bases and 0 bases respectively, with 12 bases between them. The germline V gene encodes CDR1 SGHKS and CDR2 YYEKEE (reference sequence). The CDR3 consists of 15 residues. The DNA of the CDR3 is TGTGCCAGCAGCCGGGAATGGGGGAGCACAGATACGCAGTATTTT. Translating it yields CASSREWGSTDTQYF.

There are a few counts of this clonotype. The chain couples TRBV6-2 or TRBV6-3 to TRBJ2-1; 8 bases are a match to TRBD2. The ends lost 7 bases at V and 0 bases at J; junction bases unmatched: 5. The germline CDR1 and CDR2 sequences are MNHEY and SVGEGT. CDR3 size: 15 residues. CDR3 loop: CASNWRGDSYNEQFF. Written as DNA, the CDR3 is TGTGCCAGCAACTGGCGGGGGGACTCCTACAATGAGCAGTTCTTC.

There are a few counts of this clonotype. The chain couples TRBV24-1 to TRBJ2-2, with D perhaps matching TRBD1 (6 bases). The ends were cut back, 3 bases at V and 6 bases at J, with 13 bases in the middle. The length of the CDR3 is 15 residues. Per the germline V gene, CDR1 is KGHDR and CDR2 is SFDVKD. This chain's CDR3 is CATSDPGVRSGELFF. Written as DNA, the CDR3 is TGTGCCACCAGTGATCCAGGGGTACGGTCCGGGGAGCTGTTTTTT.

At least ten counts were recorded for this clonotype. This rearrangement joins TRBV28 to TRBJ2-3, with TRBD1 matching over 7 bases. The V gene end was trimmed by 10 bases and the J gene end by 2 bases; junction bases not matched to a gene: 3. Looked up from germline, CDR1 is MDHEN and CDR2 is SYDVKM. The CDR3 runs 12 residues. The CDR3 loop reads CATTGATDTQYF. The CDR3, as DNA: TGTGCCACCACAGGGGCCACAGATACGCAGTATTTT.

The V and J genes are TRBV7-2 and TRBJ2-4; 7 bases match TRBD1. CDR1 is SGHTA and CDR2 is FQGNSA in the germline V gene. The CDR3 consists of 15 residues. Trimming cost V 3 bases and J 4 bases; bases outside gene matches: 6. The CDR3 region is CASSFQPGQKNIQYF. The CDR3 DNA reads as TGTGCCAGCAGCTTCCAACCGGGACAGAAAAACATTCAGTACTTC.